The 22 T cell receptor beta chains below come from one sample, sequenced in a study of glioma-infiltrating T cells after dendritic cell vaccination. The assay was immunoSEQ multiplex PCR, and TCRdb's table has in-frame clones only and misses some. In the table there are fewer than 30,000 clones, roughly nine tenths of which are singletons. Documented time point: after dendritic cell vaccination, including at tumor progression/relapse. Material: blood, obtained after dendritic cell vaccination. The receptors derive from a human donor with glioblastoma.

The chain carries TRBV7-9 and TRBJ2-7; D not certain. The CDR3 is made up of 11 amino acids. Trimming removed 4 bases at V and 3 bases at J, with 4 bases between. Germline lookup yields CDR1 SEHNR and CDR2 FQNEAQ (reference sequence). The CDR3 bases are TGTGCCAGCAGCTCCAACTACGAGCAGTACTTC. This codes for CASSSNYEQYF. Looking up the rest from reference TRBV7-9 and TRBJ2-7 gives the full variable domain: DTGVSQNPRHKITKRGQNVTFRCDPISEHNRLYWYRQTLGQGPEFLTYFQNEAQLEKSRLLSDRFSAERPKGSFSTLEIQRTEQGDSAMYLCASSSNYEQYFGPGTRLTVT.

The chain is built from TRBV7-9 and TRBJ1-2; possible D gene TRBD1, 5 bases. Germline CDR1 is SEHNR and CDR2 is FQNEAQ (reference sequence). The CDR3 totals 15 residues. Trimming stripped 1 base from V and 8 bases from J, with 17 bases between. CDR3 protein: CASSLVGGVTAGYTF. In nucleotides, the CDR3 is TGTGCCAGCAGCTTAGTTGGGGGGGTCACGGCGGGCTACACCTTC.

The chain links TRBV6-6 to TRBJ2-2, with D possibly being TRBD2 (6 bases). From germline, CDR1 is MNHNY and CDR2 SVGAGI (reference sequence). The CDR3 has 14 amino acids. Trimming left V 7 bases short and J 1 base short, with 10 bases between. DNA for the CDR3: TGTGCCAGCAATCCTAGCGTGAACACCGGGGAGCTGTTTTTT. Protein sequence: CASNPSVNTGELFF.

The genes are TRBV5-4 and TRBJ2-7, with D perhaps TRBD2 (5 bases). This CDR3 region has 14 residues. Between the trimmed V and J ends, which lost 0 bases and 3 bases, there was a span of 10 bases. In germline, CDR1 is SGHNT, CDR2 YYREEE (reference sequence). CDR3 protein: CASSLGGGFYEQYF. The CDR3 region has the DNA TGTGCCAGCAGCTTGGGCGGCGGGTTCTACGAGCAGTACTTC.

The chain joins TRBV6-5 to TRBJ1-2; a weak D match, TRBD1 (5 bases). Germline V gene lookup returns CDR1 MNHEY and CDR2 SVGAGI. V lost 5 bases and J 4 bases, leaving 14 bases between the germline ends. CDR3 length: 14 residues. CDR3 nucleotides: TGTGCCAGCAGTCCTAACGGGGGAAGCTATGGCTACACCTTC. As protein: CASSPNGGSYGYTF.

The rearrangement uses TRBV11-2 and TRBJ2-1; TRBD2 matches 8 bases. Trimming at V came to 5 bases and at J to 4 bases, leaving 10 bases not matched to a gene. Germline loops: CDR1 SGHAT, CDR2 FQNNGV. The CDR3 consists of 16 residues. The CDR3, as DNA: TGTGCCAGCAGCAAAGATGGGACTAGTATATACAATGAGCAGTTCTTC. It codes for CASSKDGTSIYNEQFF.

The chain couples TRBV7-9 to TRBJ2-5; the match to TRBD2 covers 7 bases. CDR1 and CDR2 (germline): SEHNR, FQNEAQ (reference sequence). This CDR3 has 15 residues. V shed 5 bases, J shed 7 bases, and the junction held 13 bases outside the gene matches. CDR3 sequence: CASSRTSAVDATQYF. CDR3 nucleotide sequence: TGTGCCAGCAGCCGAACTAGCGCGGTCGATGCGACCCAGTACTTC.

V and J are TRBV27 and TRBJ2-4; maybe TRBD2 (6 bases). The ends were cut back, 6 bases at V and 7 bases at J, with 13 bases in the middle. This CDR3 region has 13 residues. Germline V gene lookup returns CDR1 MNHEY and CDR2 SMNVEV (reference sequence). The CDR3 DNA reads as TGTGCCAGCAGGGAGGGACGGGAGAACATTCAGTACTTC. Protein sequence: CASREGRENIQYF.

The chain uses TRBV4-1 and TRBJ1-2; 7 bases agree with TRBD1. The CDR3 extends over 13 amino acids. J gave up 4 bases and V 4 bases, and 3 bases lay outside the gene matches. Germline V gene sequence: CDR1 MGHRA, CDR2 YSYEKL. The DNA for the CDR3 is TGCGCCAGCAGCCCCTGGACAGGCTATGGCTACACCTTC. Translation gives CASSPWTGYGYTF.

In this sample, this clone turned up once. V is TRBV5-1 and J is TRBJ1-4; 10 nucleotides align to TRBD1. This CDR3 is 14 amino acids long. V lost 4 bases, J lost 7 bases, and 4 bases stayed unmatched. Germline CDR1 and CDR2: SGHRS and YFSETQ. In nucleotides, the CDR3 is TGCGCCAGCAGCACCGGACAGGGGGGTGAAAAACTGTTTTTT. Residues: CASSTGQGGEKLFF.

This clone was detected only once. The gene calls are TRBV21-1 and TRBJ2-7; the table gives TRBD2 as D, unverified against the DNA. TRBV21-1 is a pseudogene locus. The CDR3 is made up of 12 amino acids. CDR3 nucleotides: TGTGCCAGCCCCAGGAGGGGTGACGAGCAGTACTTC. Protein sequence: CASPRRGDEQYF.

The chain recombines TRBV18 with TRBJ1-1; 7 positions agree with TRBD1. Per germline, CDR1 KGHSH and CDR2 LQKENI. The CDR3 consists of 14 residues. Trimming took 4 bases from V and 0 from J; bases not matched to a gene: 2. The CDR3 region is CASSRQGVNTEAFF. CDR3 nucleotides: TGTGCCAGCTCACGACAGGGAGTGAACACTGAAGCTTTCTTT.

The rearrangement uses TRBV11-2 and TRBJ2-1; 12 nucleotides agree with TRBD2. Trimming cost V 6 bases and J 10 bases; bases outside gene matches: 13. Germline lookup yields CDR1 SGHAT and CDR2 FQNNGV. The CDR3 sequence is 16 residues long. The CDR3 DNA reads TGTGCCAGCAGTCTACTAGCGGGGGGTTCAGCGAGAGAGCAGTTCTTC. Its translation: CASSLLAGGSAREQFF. The variable domain in full, with the rest retrieved from reference TRBV11-2 and TRBJ2-1, is EAGVAQSPRYKIIEKRQSVAFWCNPISGHATLYWYQQILGQGPKLLIQFQNNGVVDDSQLPKDRFSAERLKGVDSTLKIQPAKLEDSAVYLCASSLLAGGSAREQFFGPGTRLTVL.

This chain uses TRBV10-3 with TRBJ2-7; 9 nucleotides match TRBD2. The CDR3 has 14 residues. V shed 3 bases, J shed 6 bases, and the junction held 6 bases outside the gene matches. Per the germline V gene, CDR1 is ENHRY and CDR2 is SYGVKD. CDR3 sequence: CAISDSGGPGEQYF. The CDR3 DNA reads as TGTGCCATCAGTGACAGCGGGGGGCCGGGCGAGCAGTACTTC.

The rearrangement links TRBV4-1 to TRBJ1-1; D not certain. Trimming left V 2 bases short and J 0 bases short, with 10 bases between. The CDR3 is 15 residues long. Germline V gene lookup returns CDR1 MGHRA and CDR2 YSYEKL. CDR3: CASSQTLALNTEAFF. As DNA, the CDR3 is TGCGCCAGCAGCCAAACGTTAGCACTGAACACTGAAGCTTTCTTT.

This rearrangement joins TRBV30 to TRBJ2-4; D remains unclear. V lost 0 bases and J 0 bases, leaving 15 bases between the germline ends. This CDR3 has 17 amino acids. Germline CDR1 GTSNPN, CDR2 SVGIG (reference sequence). The CDR3 DNA reads TGTGCCTGGAGTGTGCGAGTCTCTTCCCTAGCCAAAAACATTCAGTACTTC. Its protein is CAWSVRVSSLAKNIQYF.

The CDR3 DNA reads TGTGCCAGCAGCTTGTTCGGGGGAGAGACCCAGTACTTC. Translated: CASSLFGGETQYF. The chain carries TRBV5-4 and TRBJ2-5; a weak D match, TRBD2 (6 bases). Trimming removed 1 base at V and 4 bases at J, with 8 bases between. The germline V gene encodes CDR1 SGHNT and CDR2 YYREEE (reference sequence). CDR3 size: 13 residues.

In regard to this clone: The junction does not match germline at one end; this may be a read error. The V gene is TRBV7-7, the J gene TRBJ2-7, with 8 bases matching TRBD1. Germline V gene data show CDR1 as SSHAT and CDR2 as FNYEAQ (reference sequence). The CDR3 loop spans 13 amino acids. Here the CDR3 reads CASSPQGGYEQYF. As DNA, the CDR3 is TGTGCTAGCAGCCCACAGGGGGGCTACGAGCAGTACTTC. The full variable domain, completed using reference TRBV7-7 and TRBJ2-7, is GAGVSQSPRYKVTKRGQDVTLRCDPISSHATLYWYQQALGQGPEFLTYFNYEAQPDKSGLPSDRFSAERPEGSISTLTIQRTEQRDSAMYRCASSPQGGYEQYFGPGTRLTVT.

The CDR3 nucleotides are TGTGCCAGCAGCTCTGGACAGGTTGGGACTGAAGCTTTCTTT. Translating gives CASSSGQVGTEAFF. The chain is built from TRBV11-2 and TRBJ1-1; the match to TRBD1 covers 7 bases. Germline V gives CDR1 SGHAT, CDR2 FQNNGV. Unmatched junction bases numbered 7, after V lost 4 bases and J lost 5 bases. The CDR3 loop spans 14 amino acids.

In its sample, this clone was seen a few times. The chain combines TRBV10-1 with TRBJ1-1; tentatively, D is TRBD1 (6 bases). This CDR3 comprises 13 residues. V was trimmed by 6 bases and J by 6 bases, leaving 14 bases between them. Germline values: CDR1 WNHNN, CDR2 SYGVQD (reference sequence). CDR3 nucleotides: TGCGCCAGCAGCCCCGCAGGGGACCCTGAAGCTTTCTTT. Translation: CASSPAGDPEAFF.

The J gene is TRBJ2-2, the V gene TRBV7-2; 10 nucleotides match TRBD1. V was clipped by 5 bases and J by 5 bases; unmatched bases: 8. CDR1 is SGHTA, CDR2 FQGNSA, per germline. This CDR3 spans 16 amino acids. DNA of the CDR3: TGTGCCAGCAGCCCATTTGACAGGGGGCAAACCGGGGAGCTGTTTTTT. Protein sequence: CASSPFDRGQTGELFF.

This chain links TRBV6-1 with TRBJ1-3; 7 nucleotides agree with TRBD1. Germline V lookup: CDR1 MNHNS, CDR2 SASEGT. This CDR3 is 15 amino acids long. V gave up 7 bases and J gave up 3 bases; unmatched junction bases: 9. CDR3: CASKLTGVGGNTIYF. Written as DNA, the CDR3 is TGTGCCAGCAAACTAACAGGGGTCGGTGGAAACACCATATATTTT.